This is a list of T cell receptor beta chains from one sample in a study of cytomegalovirus exposure and HLA in healthy donors. Produced via immunoSEQ multiplex PCR; TCRdb's table is partial and in-frame only. The sample has 90,000 to 110,000 clones; about 80% are singletons. The source material was PBMCs. These receptors originate from a man under 40 in good health and CMV-seronegative. CDR3s include the opening cysteine and the closing phenylalanine or tryptophan. A D gene is named only where the DNA matches it firmly. Clone size is not always given. Where it is, it says once, few, many or a class for expanded clones.

clone size: -
V gene: TRBV6-6
J gene: TRBJ1-2
D gene: -
CDR3 DNA: TGTGCCAGCAGCGAAACCAGGGATAACTATGGCTACACCTTC
CDR3 protein: CASSETRDNYGYTF

clone size: -
V gene: TRBV5-1
J gene: TRBJ2-2
D gene: TRBD1
CDR3 DNA: TGCGCCAGCAGCCAGGGGGTGGACACCGGGGAGCTGTTTTTT
CDR3 protein: CASSQGVDTGELFF

clone size: -
V gene: TRBV6-1
J gene: TRBJ2-7
D gene: TRBD2
CDR3 DNA: TGTGCCAGCAGGACGGTAACTAGCGGGAGAGAGGAGCAGTACTTC
CDR3 protein: CASRTVTSGREEQYF

clone size: -
V gene: TRBV7-2
J gene: TRBJ1-3
D gene: -
CDR3 DNA: TGTGCCAGCAGCTTAGCAGGGGAAGGAAACACCATATATTTT
CDR3 protein: CASSLAGEGNTIYF

clone size: few
V gene: TRBV7-9
J gene: TRBJ1-3
D gene: -
CDR3 DNA: TGTGCCAGCAGCCACGAGGTCTCCGGAAACACCATATATTTT
CDR3 protein: CASSHEVSGNTIYF

clone size: -
V gene: TRBV7-2
J gene: TRBJ2-5
D gene: TRBD1
CDR3 DNA: TGTGCCAGCAGCTCGGGACAGGTACAGACCCAGTACTTC
CDR3 protein: CASSSGQVQTQYF

clone size: -
V gene: TRBV7-2
J gene: TRBJ2-7
D gene: -
CDR3 DNA: TGTGCCAGCAGCCAGGGGCTAGTTGGTGACGAGCAGTACTTC
CDR3 protein: CASSQGLVGDEQYF

clone size: few
V gene: TRBV5-1
J gene: TRBJ1-5
D gene: -
CDR3 DNA: TGCGCCAGCAGCTTGGGACAGAGCAATCAGCCCCAGCATTTT
CDR3 protein: CASSLGQSNQPQHF

clone size: -
V gene: TRBV7-8
J gene: TRBJ2-1
D gene: -
CDR3 DNA: TGTGCCAGCAGCTTAGGTGGTAGTTACAATGAGCAGTTCTTC
CDR3 protein: CASSLGGSYNEQFF

clone size: -
V gene: TRBV29-1
J gene: TRBJ2-6
D gene: TRBD1
CDR3 DNA: TGCAGCGTTTCACCTTCCGCAGGGACAGGGTCCCCTGGGGCCAACGTCCTGACTTTC
CDR3 protein: CSVSPSAGTGSPGANVLTF

clone size: -
V gene: TRBV18
J gene: TRBJ2-3
D gene: -
CDR3 DNA: TGTGCCAGCTCACCTGCCGGACAGCTCACAGATACGCAGTATTTT
CDR3 protein: CASSPAGQLTDTQYF

clone size: -
V gene: TRBV6-5
J gene: TRBJ1-5
D gene: TRBD1
CDR3 DNA: TGTGCCAGCAGTTTACAGGGGTTGGGCAATCAGCCCCAGCATTTT
CDR3 protein: CASSLQGLGNQPQHF

clone size: -
V gene: TRBV9
J gene: TRBJ1-1
D gene: -
CDR3 DNA: TGTGCCAGCAGCGTAGATAGGCAGGGCAGCGCTTTCTTT
CDR3 protein: CASSVDRQGSAFF

clone size: -
V gene: TRBV5-6
J gene: TRBJ1-5
D gene: -
CDR3 DNA: TGTGCCAGCAGCTTTTGGACGGGATATAGCAATCAGCCCCAGCATTTT
CDR3 protein: CASSFWTGYSNQPQHF

clone size: -
V gene: TRBV7-6
J gene: TRBJ2-1
D gene: -
CDR3 DNA: TGTGCCAGCAGCTTCCTTCCGGGGAATGAGCAGTTCTTC
CDR3 protein: CASSFLPGNEQFF

clone size: -
V gene: TRBV11-2
J gene: TRBJ2-7
D gene: -
CDR3 DNA: TGTGCCAGCAGCTTAGCGGGGGGCTGGTACGAGCAGTACTTC
CDR3 protein: CASSLAGGWYEQYF

clone size: -
V gene: TRBV23-1
J gene: TRBJ2-5
D gene: -
CDR3 DNA: TGCGCCAGACGTAGCTATAGGGGAACCCAGTACTTC
CDR3 protein: CARRSYRGTQYF

clone size: once
V gene: TRBV30
J gene: TRBJ2-1
D gene: TRBD2
CDR3 DNA: TGTGCCTGGACCCCCAGGACTAGCGGGGGTCTCTCCTACAATGAGCAGTTCTTC
CDR3 protein: CAWTPRTSGGLSYNEQFF

clone size: few
V gene: TRBV4-3
J gene: TRBJ2-3
D gene: TRBD2
CDR3 DNA: TGCGCCAGCAGCCAAGGTAGCGGGGGGGCCATAGATACGCAGTATTTT
CDR3 protein: CASSQGSGGAIDTQYF

clone size: -
V gene: TRBV6-5
J gene: TRBJ1-2
D gene: -
CDR3 DNA: TGTGCCAGCAGACTTATTGGGCTTAACTATGGCTACACCTTC
CDR3 protein: CASRLIGLNYGYTF

clone size: -
V gene: TRBV19
J gene: TRBJ2-7
D gene: -
CDR3 DNA: TGTGCCAGTAGTACACAGGGTTTTTTGGACGAGCAGTACTTC
CDR3 protein: CASSTQGFLDEQYF

clone size: -
V gene: TRBV15
J gene: TRBJ2-1
D gene: TRBD1
CDR3 DNA: TGTGCCACCAGCGGCCGACAGGGGCAGTTCTTC
CDR3 protein: CATSGRQGQFF

clone size: few
V gene: TRBV5-1
J gene: TRBJ1-3
D gene: -
CDR3 DNA: TGCGCCAGCAGCTTGCCAGGGCCTGGAAACACCATATATTTT
CDR3 protein: CASSLPGPGNTIYF

clone size: -
V gene: TRBV7-2
J gene: TRBJ1-3
D gene: -
CDR3 DNA: TGTGCCAGCAGCTCTATGCAGGGTACTGGAAACACCATATATTTT
CDR3 protein: CASSSMQGTGNTIYF

clone size: -
V gene: TRBV10-3
J gene: TRBJ2-1
D gene: TRBD2
CDR3 DNA: TGTGCCATCACGGATCCGGGACTAGCGGGAGGGGCCTACAATGAGCAGTTCTTC
CDR3 protein: CAITDPGLAGGAYNEQFF

clone size: -
V gene: TRBV28
J gene: TRBJ2-5
D gene: -
CDR3 DNA: TGTGCCAGCAGTGTCCTAAAGGGCGGGCAAGCTCAAGAGACCCAGTACTTC
CDR3 protein: CASSVLKGGQAQETQYF

clone size: -
V gene: TRBV19
J gene: TRBJ2-1
D gene: TRBD2
CDR3 DNA: TGTGCCAGTAGTTGGTCTAGCGGCTACAATGAGCAGTTCTTC
CDR3 protein: CASSWSSGYNEQFF

clone size: -
V gene: TRBV18
J gene: TRBJ1-2
D gene: -
CDR3 DNA: TGTGCCAGCTCTGGTGGACAACGGAACTATGGCTACACCTTC
CDR3 protein: CASSGGQRNYGYTF

clone size: -
V gene: TRBV29-1
J gene: TRBJ1-1
D gene: -
CDR3 DNA: TGCAGCGTGGCCCTTCTGGAGTCGAACACTGAAGCTTTCTTT
CDR3 protein: CSVALLESNTEAFF

clone size: few
V gene: TRBV27
J gene: TRBJ1-4
D gene: -
CDR3 DNA: TGTGCCAGCAGTTCCAGGGGAACTAATGAAAAACTGTTTTTT
CDR3 protein: CASSSRGTNEKLFF

clone size: -
V gene: TRBV15
J gene: TRBJ2-5
D gene: -
CDR3 DNA: TGTGCCACCAGCAGAGTAGGGGGGGAGGGCCCAGAGACCCAGTACTTC
CDR3 protein: CATSRVGGEGPETQYF

clone size: -
V gene: TRBV19
J gene: TRBJ1-2
D gene: -
CDR3 DNA: TGTGCCAGTAGTGTTGAGTACTATGGCTACACCTTC
CDR3 protein: CASSVEYYGYTF

clone size: -
V gene: TRBV28
J gene: TRBJ1-4
D gene: -
CDR3 DNA: TGTGCCAGCGGTGCGCGCGAAAAACTGTTTTTT
CDR3 protein: CASGAREKLFF

clone size: -
V gene: TRBV19
J gene: TRBJ2-5
D gene: TRBD1
CDR3 DNA: TGTGCCAGTAGTATCGGACAGGGCGATCAAGAGACCCAGTACTTC
CDR3 protein: CASSIGQGDQETQYF